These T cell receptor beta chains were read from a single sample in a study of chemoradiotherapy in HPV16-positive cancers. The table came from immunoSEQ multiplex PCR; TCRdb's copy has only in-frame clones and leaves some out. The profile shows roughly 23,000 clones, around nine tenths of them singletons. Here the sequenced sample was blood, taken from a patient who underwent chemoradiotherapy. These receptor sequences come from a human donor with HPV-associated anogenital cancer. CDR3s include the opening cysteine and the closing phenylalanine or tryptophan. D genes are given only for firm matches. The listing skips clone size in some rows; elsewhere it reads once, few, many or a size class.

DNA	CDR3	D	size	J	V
TGTGCCAGCAGCACCGGGACCTACTATGGCTACACCTTC	CASSTGTYYGYTF	.	.	TRBJ1-2	TRBV7-2
TGTGCCAGCAGCTTACTGGACAGGGCGGATGGCTACACCTTC	CASSLLDRADGYTF	TRBD1	.	TRBJ1-2	TRBV7-8
TGTGCCAGCAGCTTGGGACAGGGGGCTGGAGGCTACACCTTC	CASSLGQGAGGYTF	TRBD1	.	TRBJ1-2	TRBV5-4
TGTGCCAGCAGTAGATCAGGGGGGCAGGAGACCCAGTACTTC	CASSRSGGQETQYF	.	.	TRBJ2-5	TRBV25-1
TGTGCCAGCAGTTTAGAATCAGGCAATTGGTATGAAAAACTGTTTTTT	CASSLESGNWYEKLFF	.	.	TRBJ1-4	TRBV27
TGTGCCAGCAGTCCGGATACCGGACAGAACTATGGCTACACCTTC	CASSPDTGQNYGYTF	.	once	TRBJ1-2	TRBV27
TGCAGCGACGGGACAGGGGAGACCTACGAGCAGTACTTC	CSDGTGETYEQYF	TRBD1	.	TRBJ2-7	TRBV29-1
TGCAGCGTCTCGGGGGGGCGCGGCAATCAGCCCCAGCATTTT	CSVSGGRGNQPQHF	.	once	TRBJ1-5	TRBV29-1
TGTGCCAGCTCACCAGGGTCGGAGACCCAGTACTTC	CASSPGSETQYF	.	.	TRBJ2-5	TRBV18
TGCAGCGTTGCCCAGTACTCTGGAAACACCATATATTTT	CSVAQYSGNTIYF	.	.	TRBJ1-3	TRBV29-1
TGTGCCAGCAGCTTAAGTTCTAGCGACACAGATACGCAGTATTTT	CASSLSSSDTDTQYF	.	.	TRBJ2-3	TRBV7-9
TGTGCCTGGAACAGGGTTGGTTCACCCCTCCACTTT	CAWNRVGSPLHF	.	.	TRBJ1-6	TRBV30
TGTGCCTGGACTCGGGGGCAAAACACCGGGGAGCTGTTTTTT	CAWTRGQNTGELFF	.	.	TRBJ2-2	TRBV30
TGCGCCAGCCCGGGGACCTCGGGGAGGCAAGAGACCCAGTACTTC	CASPGTSGRQETQYF	.	.	TRBJ2-5	TRBV10-1
TGTGCCAGCAGTAATGGAAACAGGGGGCAGGCCGGGGAGCTGTTTTTT	CASSNGNRGQAGELFF	TRBD1	.	TRBJ2-2	TRBV6-4
TGCGCCAGCAGCTTGGCACCAGGGGGCCAGAACTACGAGCAGTACTTC	CASSLAPGGQNYEQYF	TRBD1	.	TRBJ2-7	TRBV5-1
TGTGCCAGCAGCTTAAGAGAGGGGGTAGAGCAGTTCTTC	CASSLREGVEQFF	.	few	TRBJ2-1	TRBV11-1
TGTGCCAGCAGTCCCGGACTGTACAATGAGCAGTTCTTC	CASSPGLYNEQFF	.	.	TRBJ2-1	TRBV6-5
TGTGCCAGCAGTCCTATGCGGCACAGGTTTTCTGATATGAACACTGAAGCTTTCTTT	CASSPMRHRFSDMNTEAFF	.	.	TRBJ1-1	TRBV27
TGTGCCAACACCCTGGATGCTAACTATGGCTACACCTTC	CANTLDANYGYTF	.	.	TRBJ1-2	TRBV2
TGTGCCAGCAGCATTTCGACAGGGGCCTATGGCTACACCTTC	CASSISTGAYGYTF	TRBD1	.	TRBJ1-2	TRBV9
TGTGCCAGCTCAGTGGAAACGAACACCGGGGAGCTGTTTTTT	CASSVETNTGELFF	.	.	TRBJ2-2	TRBV18
TGTGCCAGCAGCCCGAGGGGCGGGGGGACCAAACGTACCTACAATGAGCAGTTCTTC	CASSPRGGGTKRTYNEQFF	TRBD2	.	TRBJ2-1	TRBV7-3
TGTGCCAGCAGAAACGGCGGGAACACTGAAGCTTTCTTT	CASRNGGNTEAFF	.	.	TRBJ1-1	TRBV6-5